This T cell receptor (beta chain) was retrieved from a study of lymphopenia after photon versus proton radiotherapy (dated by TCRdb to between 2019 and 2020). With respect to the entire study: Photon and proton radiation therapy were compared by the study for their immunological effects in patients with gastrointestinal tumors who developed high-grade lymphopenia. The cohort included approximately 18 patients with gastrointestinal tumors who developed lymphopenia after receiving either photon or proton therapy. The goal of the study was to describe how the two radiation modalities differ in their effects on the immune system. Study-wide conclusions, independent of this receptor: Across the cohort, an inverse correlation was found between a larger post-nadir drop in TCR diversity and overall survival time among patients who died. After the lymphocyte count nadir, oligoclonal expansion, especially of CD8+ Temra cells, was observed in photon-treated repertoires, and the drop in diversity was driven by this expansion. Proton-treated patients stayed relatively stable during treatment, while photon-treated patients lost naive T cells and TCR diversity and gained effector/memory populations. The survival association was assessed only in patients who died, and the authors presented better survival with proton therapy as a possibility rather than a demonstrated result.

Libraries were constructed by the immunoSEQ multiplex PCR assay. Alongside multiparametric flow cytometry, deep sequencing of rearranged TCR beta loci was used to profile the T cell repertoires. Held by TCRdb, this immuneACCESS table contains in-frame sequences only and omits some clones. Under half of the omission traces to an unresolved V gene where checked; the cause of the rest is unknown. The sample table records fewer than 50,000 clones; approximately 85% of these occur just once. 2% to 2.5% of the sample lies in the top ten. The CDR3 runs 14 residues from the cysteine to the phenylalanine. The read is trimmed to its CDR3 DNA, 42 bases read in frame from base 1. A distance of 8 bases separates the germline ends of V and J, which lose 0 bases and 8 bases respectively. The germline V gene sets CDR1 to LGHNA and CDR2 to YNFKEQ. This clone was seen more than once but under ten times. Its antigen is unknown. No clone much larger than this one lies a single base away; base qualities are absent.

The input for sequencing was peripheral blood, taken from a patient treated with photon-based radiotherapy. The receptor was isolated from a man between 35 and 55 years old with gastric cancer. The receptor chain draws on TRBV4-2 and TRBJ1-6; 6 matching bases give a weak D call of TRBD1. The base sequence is TGTGCCAGCAGCCAAGACACAGGGCATTCACCCCTCCACTTT. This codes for CASSQDTGHSPLHF.